This T cell receptor (beta chain) was observed in a study of cytomegalovirus exposure and HLA in healthy donors. Nominally healthy donors provided the samples, though records likely missed some immune exposures. This PCR relied on a set of 60 Vbeta primers and 13 Jbeta primers. Sequencing was performed with immunoSEQ multiplex PCR; in TCRdb, only in-frame clones are kept and a portion is missing. The sample includes just over 150,000 clones, around 88% of them seen just once. The sequence was collected from a woman aged 18-29 years in good health and CMV-seronegative. The sequencing input was PBMCs.

This CDR3 is CASTPRGANYGYTF. The CDR3 DNA follows: TGTGCCAGCACCCCCCGGGGGGCTAACTATGGCTACACCTTC. V is TRBV6-5 and J is TRBJ1-2, with TRBD1 as a possible D gene (5 bases). CDR1 MNHEY and CDR2 SVGAGI come from the germline V gene. Trimming left V 7 bases short and J 0 bases short, with 12 bases between. This CDR3 spans 14 amino acids.